This TCR beta chain was identified during a study of T cell repertoires in cytomegalovirus infection. Whole-study context: Indications came from public TCR beta signatures; they pointed to CMV infection and to a matching HLA type. Study findings and constraints: Across the ex vivo response, the dominant clonotypes were HLA-C-restricted CMV-specific TCR beta clonotypes. There were carriers of CMV plus the relevant HLA, and cumulative public TCR beta family frequency identified them.

Per germline, CDR1 SNHLY and CDR2 FYNNEI. This CDR3 spans 15 amino acids. V gave up 2 bases and J gave up 4 bases, with 13 bases separating them. Each CDR3 protein gets one entry after TCRdb re-called the reads with MiXCR. The table shows 630,000 or so distinct CDR3 sequences, with 24% occurring only once. This clonotype was counted only a few times. Its antigen remains unknown. This sequence was found in a human donor in good health (CMV status not recorded). Some clones in this sample may be carry-over from other donors' samples. Sequencing was carried out using CD8+ T cells from PBMCs. This chain links TRBV2 with TRBJ2-3, with D possibly being TRBD2 (6 bases). As DNA, the CDR3 is TGTGCCAGCAGTGAAAGGGCGGGGACGGCAGATACGCAGTATTTT. Translating gives CASSERAGTADTQYF.